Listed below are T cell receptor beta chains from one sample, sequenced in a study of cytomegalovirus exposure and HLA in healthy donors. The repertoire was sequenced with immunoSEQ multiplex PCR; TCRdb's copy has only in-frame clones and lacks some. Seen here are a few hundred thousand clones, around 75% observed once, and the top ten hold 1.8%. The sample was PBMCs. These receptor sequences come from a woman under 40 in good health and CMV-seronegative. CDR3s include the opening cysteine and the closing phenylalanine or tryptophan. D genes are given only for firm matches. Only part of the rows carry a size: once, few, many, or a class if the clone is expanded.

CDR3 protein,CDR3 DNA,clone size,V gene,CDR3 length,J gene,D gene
CASSPDRGLVNTEAFF,TGTGCCAGCTCACCCGACAGGGGGCTGGTAAACACTGAAGCTTTCTTT,-,TRBV18,16,TRBJ1-1,TRBD1
CNPGIPEAFF,TGCAACCCAGGGATCCCTGAAGCTTTCTTT,few,TRBV20-1,10,TRBJ1-1,-
CASSLRGSYEQYF,TGTGCCAGCAGTTTAAGAGGGAGCTACGAGCAGTACTTC,-,TRBV27,13,TRBJ2-7,-
CASGSWGRSDTGELFF,TGCGCCAGCGGAAGCTGGGGCCGTTCGGACACCGGGGAGCTGTTTTTT,-,TRBV5-1,16,TRBJ2-2,-
CASSQDLGVQETQYF,TGCGCCAGCAGCCAAGATCTCGGGGTCCAAGAGACCCAGTACTTC,-,TRBV4-1,15,TRBJ2-5,-
CASSSGLPRRETQYF,TGTGCCAGCAGCTCGGGACTCCCAAGAAGGGAGACCCAGTACTTC,-,TRBV5-4,15,TRBJ2-5,-
CASSEPRDSPSYNEQFF,TGTGCCAGCAGTGAACCCCGGGACTCCCCTTCCTACAATGAGCAGTTCTTC,-,TRBV2,17,TRBJ2-1,-
CSSSLLTGLSGTPNTEAFF,TGTTCCAGCAGCTTATTGACGGGTTTATCCGGGACACCGAACACTGAAGCTTTCTTT,-,TRBV7-9,19,TRBJ1-1,-
CASSYPGRGTGRTDTQYF,TGCGCCAGCAGTTACCCCGGCCGCGGGACAGGTCGCACAGATACGCAGTATTTT,few,TRBV4-1,18,TRBJ2-3,TRBD1
CASSQALGGINEKLFF,TGCGCCAGCAGCCAAGCCCTGGGGGGGATTAATGAAAAACTGTTTTTT,-,TRBV4-1,16,TRBJ1-4,-
CASSSLNTGELFF,TGTGCCAGCAGTTCCCTGAACACCGGGGAGCTGTTTTTT,-,TRBV6-5,13,TRBJ2-2,-
CASRGPPGNEQFF,TGTGCCAGCAGGGGCCCACCGGGGAATGAGCAGTTCTTC,-,TRBV6-1,13,TRBJ2-1,-
CASSPNWWSGTGSYEQYF,TGTGCCAGCAGCCCGAACTGGTGGAGCGGGACTGGTTCCTACGAGCAGTACTTC,-,TRBV7-9,18,TRBJ2-7,TRBD2